The T cell receptor beta chain under discussion was sequenced for a study of blood T cell repertoires in COVID-19. Study context: From T cells, B-cell-depleted T cells, or PBMCs came the material, which was cDNA or gDNA.

The CDR3 extends over 15 amino acids. Germline CDR1 KGHSH, CDR2 LQKENI. Trimming shortened V by 0 bases and J by 7 bases, and 16 bases separated the two germline ends. TCRdb's table, derived via immunoSEQ multiplex PCR, lists solely in-frame clones and lacks some. Of hundreds of thousands of clones in the sample, roughly 86% were seen once. This study enrolled people aged 18 to 89 from approximately 24 US geographic areas. The sequence was collected from a woman aged 18-29 years who had recovered from COVID-19. The chain joins TRBV18 to TRBJ2-7; a possible D gene is TRBD2 (5 bases). The sample consisted of PBMCs or T cells enriched from blood (not recorded which). DNA of the CDR3: TGTGCCAGCTCACCACCCTCAAGCGGCTCTGAGGAGCAGTACTTC. This codes for CASSPPSSGSEEQYF. Looking up the rest from reference TRBV18 and TRBJ2-7 gives the full variable domain: NAGVMQNPRHLVRRRGQEARLRCSPMKGHSHVYWYRQLPEEGLKFMVYLQKENIIDESGMPKERFSAEFPKEGPSILRIQQVVRGDSAAYFCASSPPSSGSEEQYFGPGTRLTVT.